This T cell receptor beta chain was identified during a study of neurological immune-mediated disorders. Study-wide background: There were around 35 multiple sclerosis patients. Of these, roughly 30 had relapsing-remitting MS and 3 had secondary progressive MS.

CDR1 and CDR2 (germline): MDHEN, SYDVKM. Trimming pared 2 bases from V and 4 bases from J, leaving 12 bases between. The CDR3 extends over 14 amino acids. On this clonotype: Its antigen is still unknown. This may be a read error: a much more frequent sequence differs by one nucleotide.

TCRdb recomputed calls from the 5' RACE reads with MiXCR, one row per CDR3 protein. Here the sample spans tens of thousands of distinct CDR3 sequences, approximately 3.9% being singletons. Study-wide points: One related-CDR3 cluster, found by phylogenetic grouping, held repertoires of 18 of 34 multiple sclerosis patients and is a possible signature. Expanded clones shared no CDR3 amino acid sequences across subjects, suggesting private repertoires in all groups. TCR clonal expansion peaked in HTLV-1-associated myelopathy patients and was lowest in multiple sclerosis patients.

Source material: PBMCs. The source is a man aged 25 to 40 with multiple sclerosis. The chain recombines TRBV28 with TRBJ2-7; possibly TRBD1 for D (6 bases). The CDR3 protein is CASSLAWGLYEQYF. The CDR3 coding sequence is TGTGCCAGCAGTTTAGCCTGGGGGCTGTACGAGCAGTACTTC.